Below are 27 T cell receptor beta chains sequenced from a single sample in a study of CD4 T cells in relation to SARS-CoV-2 and coronaviruses. Antigens for these TCRs are unknown. The method was immunoSEQ multiplex PCR; TCRdb's version includes in-frame clones alone and lacks a portion of them. The repertoire includes approximately 11,000 clones, 80% to 90% of them detected once, and 20% to 30% sits in the top ten. CD4+ T cells from unexposed donors were obtained before the COVID-19 pandemic (2011-2018). CD4+ T cells were isolated from the cells after around 9 days of culture. Sequenced sample: CD4+ T cells from PBMCs, cultured in vitro. Source of these receptors: a human donor in good health.

This CDR3 reads CASSLGGGADTQYF. The DNA of the CDR3 is TGTGCCAGCAGCTTAGGAGGTGGTGCAGATACGCAGTATTTT. The chain recombines TRBV7-3 with TRBJ2-3; TRBD2 might be the D (5 bases). The V gene lost 2 bases and the J gene lost 4 bases, with 10 bases spanning the gap. Germline V gives CDR1 SGHTA, CDR2 FQGTGA. The CDR3 consists of 14 residues.

The J gene is TRBJ1-2, the V gene TRBV29-1; TRBD1 is a possible D gene (6 bases). CDR3 size: 12 residues. CDR1 and CDR2 from the germline V gene are SQVTM and ANQGSEA. V was pared by 0 bases and J by 8 bases, with 10 bases between. The CDR3 loop reads CSVEEGAGGYTF. The CDR3 DNA is TGCAGCGTTGAAGAGGGGGCGGGAGGCTACACCTTC.

This clone is termed large. The CDR3 bases are TGTGCCAGCAGCCCACTACAGAAGGAGATCGGTACGCAGTATTTT. Protein product: CASSPLQKEIGTQYF. The gene calls are TRBV13 and TRBJ2-3; D call uncertain. There are 15 residues in the CDR3. V lost 5 bases and J 8 bases, leaving 20 bases between the germline ends. The germline gives CDR1 PRHDT, CDR2 FYEKMQ (reference sequence).

This chain links TRBV18 with TRBJ2-1; a possible D gene is TRBD2 (5 bases). V lost 3 bases and J 5 bases, leaving 8 bases between the germline ends. The CDR3 sequence is 13 residues long. Germline assignment: CDR1 KGHSH and CDR2 LQKENI. The DNA for the CDR3 is TGTGCCAGCTCACCTTCCGGGAACAATGAGCAGTTCTTC. Translation gives CASSPSGNNEQFF.

J is TRBJ2-7 and V is TRBV9; perhaps TRBD2 as D (7 bases). The CDR3 is 16 amino acids. Trimming left V 3 bases short and J 4 bases short, with 20 bases between. The germline CDR1 and CDR2 sequences are SGDLS and YYNGEE. The CDR3 bases are TGTGCCAGCAGCGCCTTAGGAGGGGGGGCGGCATACGAGCAGTACTTC. It encodes CASSALGGGAAYEQYF.

The chain has TRBV2 and TRBJ2-1; TRBD2 matches at 13 bases. The junction had 12 bases not matched to a gene; V was cut back by 6 bases and J by 10 bases. The CDR3 runs to 16 residues. Germline V gives CDR1 SNHLY, CDR2 FYNNEI. CDR3 region: CASSQTGTSGTKEQFF. In DNA form, the CDR3 reads TGTGCCAGCAGCCAGACCGGGACTAGCGGGACAAAGGAGCAGTTCTTC.

The rearrangement joins TRBV12-3 or TRBV12-4 to TRBJ1-3; TRBD1 is a possible D gene (5 bases). The V gene lost 3 bases and the J gene lost 4 bases, with 7 bases spanning the gap. The CDR3 contains 13 residues. CDR3 DNA: TGTGCCAGCAGTTTGGGACCGGGAAACACCATATATTTT. This codes for CASSLGPGNTIYF.

The chain carries TRBV6-2 or TRBV6-3 and TRBJ1-6; tentative D call: TRBD1 (5 bases). Trimming pared 2 bases from V and 6 bases from J, leaving 11 bases between. CDR3 length equals 15 residues. Germline lookup yields CDR1 MNHEY and CDR2 SVGEGT. As DNA, the CDR3 is TGTGCCAGCAGTTACGACAGTTTGTCTAATTCACCCCTCCACTTT. It encodes CASSYDSLSNSPLHF.

The rearrangement joins TRBV5-1 to TRBJ1-6, with 7 nucleotides matching TRBD1. In germline, CDR1 is SGHRS, CDR2 YFSETQ. The J segment lost 7 bases and the V segment lost 4 bases, leaving 8 bases of the junction unmatched. This CDR3 contains 15 residues. The CDR3 nucleotides are TGCGCCAGCAGCCCCCTCGAAGGGGGCAATTCACCCCTCCACTTT. This gives the protein CASSPLEGGNSPLHF.

The CDR3 DNA reads TGCGCCAGCAGCTTGGGGGGGGCAGGGTGGATTGACACTGAAGCTTTCTTT. Translated: CASSLGGAGWIDTEAFF. This chain uses TRBV5-1 with TRBJ1-1, with D tentatively TRBD1 (6 bases). The ends were cut back, 0 bases at V and 3 bases at J, with 18 bases in the middle. Germline loops: CDR1 SGHRS, CDR2 YFSETQ. This CDR3 contains 17 residues. The full variable domain, completed using reference TRBV5-1 and TRBJ1-1, is KAGVTQTPRYLIKTRGQQVTLSCSPISGHRSVSWYQQTPGQGLQFLFEYFSETQRNKGNFPGRFSGRQFSNSRSEMNVSTLELGDSALYLCASSLGGAGWIDTEAFFGQGTRLTVV.

This sequence joins TRBV19 and TRBJ2-5; TRBD1 matches at 9 bases. The germline CDR1 and CDR2 sequences are LNHDA and SQIVND (reference sequence). The CDR3 has 15 amino acids. V dropped 1 base and J dropped 2; count of bases not matched to a gene: 2. DNA for the CDR3: TGTGCCAGTAGTATAGGGGACAGGGATCAAGAGACCCAGTACTTC. Translating gives CASSIGDRDQETQYF.

The rearrangement joins TRBV27 to TRBJ1-4; 7 nucleotides agree with TRBD1. V was pared by 2 bases and J by 8 bases, with 8 bases of the junction left unmatched. Looked up from germline, CDR1 is MNHEY and CDR2 is SMNVEV (reference sequence). This CDR3 is 15 amino acids long. The CDR3 here is CASSLERTGKEKLFF. The CDR3 bases are TGTGCCAGCAGTTTAGAAAGGACAGGAAAGGAAAAACTGTTTTTT.

V is TRBV4-2 and J is TRBJ1-4, with D maybe TRBD1 (6 bases). Germline-derived CDR1 and CDR2 are LGHNA and YNFKEQ. V shed 4 bases and J shed 8 bases, with 14 bases lying between them. CDR3 length equals 14 residues. The CDR3: CASSPSRGNEKLFF. The CDR3 bases are TGTGCCAGCAGCCCCTCGAGGGGGAACGAAAAACTGTTTTTT.

The chain is built from TRBV6-1 and TRBJ2-7; 9 bases map to TRBD1. This CDR3 has 17 residues. Germline V gene lookup returns CDR1 MNHNS and CDR2 SASEGT. J was trimmed by 3 bases and V by 0 bases; bases with no gene match: 9. CDR3 sequence: CASSEALGTGFSYEQYF. The CDR3 region has the DNA TGTGCCAGCAGTGAAGCATTGGGGACAGGGTTTAGCTACGAGCAGTACTTC.

The genes are TRBV3-1 (or the pseudogene TRBV3-2) and TRBJ1-6; no firm D call. Germline V gene lookup returns CDR1 LGHDT and CDR2 YNNKEL (reference sequence). CDR3 length: 17 residues. The V end lost 0 bases, the J end lost 2 bases, and 11 bases lay between the germline ends. CDR3 residues: CASSQDSGGTYNSPLHF. CDR3 DNA sequence: TGTGCCAGCAGCCAAGATTCGGGCGGAACCTATAATTCACCCCTCCACTTT.

The J gene is TRBJ1-4, the V gene TRBV27, with 10 bases that match TRBD1. CDR3 length equals 14 residues. V lost 6 bases to trimming and J lost 8 bases; unmatched junction nucleotides: 6. Germline V gives CDR1 MNHEY, CDR2 SMNVEV (reference sequence). CDR3: CASRRDRGREKLFF. CDR3 in DNA: TGTGCCAGCAGACGGGACAGGGGAAGAGAAAAACTGTTTTTT.

This clone was counted a single time. This rearrangement joins TRBV12-3 or TRBV12-4 to TRBJ2-3; D unclear. The germline V and J ends were trimmed by 6 bases and 3 bases, with 7 bases remaining between them. The CDR3 is 12 residues long. The CDR3 loop is CASSQATDTQYF. Here the CDR3 DNA reads TGTGCCAGCAGCCAAGCAACAGATACGCAGTATTTT.

This clone was picked up one time. The CDR3 region is CASSIASGVKEKLFF. In nucleotides, the CDR3 is TGTGCCAGTAGTATAGCATCAGGGGTTAAGGAAAAACTGTTTTTT. V and J are TRBV19 and TRBJ1-4; D perhaps matches TRBD1 (6 bases). CDR1 and CDR2 from the germline V gene are LNHDA and SQIVND (reference sequence). V shed 1 base and J shed 8 bases, with 14 bases lying between them. The CDR3 runs to 15 residues.

The chain is built from TRBV5-1 and TRBJ2-3, with 10 bases identical to TRBD2. The CDR3 has 15 residues. V lost 8 bases to trimming and J lost 2 bases; unmatched junction nucleotides: 8. The germline gives CDR1 SGHRS, CDR2 YFSETQ. The CDR3 sequence is CASTPGLATTDTQYF. CDR3 in DNA: TGCGCCAGTACACCGGGACTAGCGACCACAGATACGCAGTATTTT.

The chain combines TRBV30 with TRBJ2-7; 9 nucleotides align to TRBD1. The CDR3 is 13 amino acids. With V trimmed by 5 bases and J by 2 bases, 4 bases remained unmatched. CDR1 GTSNPN and CDR2 SVGIG come from the germline V gene (reference sequence). CDR3 residues: CAWGDRDPYEQYF. As DNA, the CDR3 is TGTGCCTGGGGGGACAGGGACCCCTACGAGCAGTACTTC.

V and J are TRBV28 and TRBJ1-1; TRBD1 aligns across 7 bases. Losses at the gene ends were 3 bases for V and 1 base for J; bases not matched to a gene: 5. The CDR3 contains 15 residues. Germline lookup yields CDR1 MDHEN and CDR2 SYDVKM. DNA of the CDR3: TGTGCCAGCAGTTTGACAGGGTGGAAGAACACTGAAGCTTTCTTT. Translating gives CASSLTGWKNTEAFF.

The J gene is TRBJ2-7, the V gene TRBV7-2; 7 positions match TRBD1. The CDR3 contains 13 residues. Losses at the gene ends were 6 bases for V and 0 bases for J; bases not matched to a gene: 2. The germline V gene encodes CDR1 SGHTA and CDR2 FQGNSA. The CDR3 sequence is CASRGDSSYEQYF. DNA of the CDR3: TGTGCCAGCAGGGGGGACAGCTCCTACGAGCAGTACTTC.

J is TRBJ1-5 and V is TRBV5-5; perhaps TRBD1 as D (5 bases). The CDR3 extends over 13 amino acids. The ends were cut back, 4 bases at V and 7 bases at J, with 12 bases in the middle. The germline V gene encodes CDR1 SGHKS and CDR2 YYEKEE (reference sequence). CDR3 bases: TGTGCCAGCAGCCTAGGACATCAGCAGCCCCAGCATTTT. Its translation is CASSLGHQQPQHF.

The chain has TRBV20-1 and TRBJ1-2; the D gene is possibly TRBD1 (5 bases). The CDR3 contains 18 residues. Between the trimmed V and J ends, which lost 3 bases and 8 bases, there was a span of 31 bases. CDR1 and CDR2 from the germline V gene are DFQATT and SNEGSKA (reference sequence). This chain's CDR3 is CSASVPAGEYGGEGGYTF. CDR3 bases: TGCAGTGCTAGTGTACCGGCGGGGGAATACGGCGGCGAAGGGGGCTACACCTTC.

The rearrangement joins TRBV30 to TRBJ2-3, with 7 bases fitting TRBD2. This CDR3 contains 15 residues. CDR1 GTSNPN and CDR2 SVGIG come from the germline V gene (reference sequence). Unmatched junction bases numbered 13, after V lost 6 bases and J lost 4 bases. The chain's CDR3 is CACPEGPGGADTQYF. The CDR3 region has the DNA TGTGCCTGTCCCGAAGGACCGGGAGGTGCAGATACGCAGTATTTT.

The chain links TRBV29-1 to TRBJ2-2, with TRBD1 matching over 11 bases. CDR3 length: 15 amino acids. The V gene's germline CDR1 is SQVTM and CDR2 ANQGSEA. Unmatched junction bases numbered 9, after V lost 6 bases and J lost 6 bases. In nucleotides, the CDR3 is TGCAGCGTCACCCGGACAGGGGGCGCGTCCGGGGAGCTGTTTTTT. Amino acids: CSVTRTGGASGELFF.

This sequence joins TRBV7-8 and TRBJ2-5; maybe TRBD1 (5 bases). The germline V and J ends were trimmed by 6 bases and 0 bases, with 11 bases remaining between them. From germline, CDR1 is SGHVS and CDR2 FQNEAQ. The CDR3 is 14 residues long. CDR3 in DNA: TGTGCCAGCAGAAGGGGCCCGGACCAAGAGACCCAGTACTTC. It specifies CASRRGPDQETQYF.